This is a list of T cell receptor beta chains from one sample in a study of cytomegalovirus exposure and HLA in healthy donors. Measured with immunoSEQ multiplex PCR; TCRdb has only the in-frame clones, and not every one. The sample includes 180,000 or so clones, over 60% of them seen just once. Sequencing was performed on PBMCs. The receptors were sampled from a female donor in good health and CMV-seronegative. Each CDR3 is given with its conserved first and last residue. The D gene is left open where the match is weak. Clone size is given for some rows only: seen once, a few or many times, or a class if the clone is expanded.

>TRBJ1-5|TRBV27|-|TRBD1
TGTGCCAGCAGTTTTAGACAGGGGTACCAGCCCCAGCATTTT
CASSFRQGYQPQHF
>TRBJ1-5|TRBV7-6|-|TRBD1
TGTGCCAGCAGTTCAGGACAGGGCGGGAGCAATCAGCCCCAGCATTTT
CASSSGQGGSNQPQHF
>TRBJ2-1|TRBV5-1|-|TRBD2
TGCGCCAGCAGAGGACTAGCGGGTGATGAGCAGTTCTTC
CASRGLAGDEQFF
>TRBJ1-1|TRBV13|few|-
TGTGCCAGCAGCCCGACCCGGGGTGACAACACTGAAGCTTTCTTT
CASSPTRGDNTEAFF
>TRBJ2-5|TRBV23-1|-|TRBD1
TGCGCCAGCAGTCAACTTCGGGACAGGGGACCGGAGACCCAGTACTTC
CASSQLRDRGPETQYF
>TRBJ1-3|TRBV7-2|few|-
TGTGCCAGCAGCCCCCCCGGGACTGGAAACACCATATATTTT
CASSPPGTGNTIYF
>TRBJ1-6|TRBV19|-|-
TGTGCCAGTAGTATAGTATCCGGGGTTGGTTCACCCCTCCACTTT
CASSIVSGVGSPLHF
>TRBJ1-5|TRBV10-3|-|TRBD1
TGTGCCACCGGCAGGGGGATGGGACAGCCCCAGCATTTT
CATGRGMGQPQHF
>TRBJ2-7|TRBV4-2|-|TRBD2
TGTGCCAGCAGCCGGGGAACGGGACTAGCGAACGAGCAGTACTTC
CASSRGTGLANEQYF
>TRBJ2-3|TRBV6-1|-|TRBD2
TGTGCCAGCAGTGTGACTAGCGGGGAACCAACAGATACGCAGTATTTT
CASSVTSGEPTDTQYF
>TRBJ1-1|TRBV29-1|-|-
TGCAGCGTTGTTTCGGGGACAACGAACACTGAAGCTTTCTTT
CSVVSGTTNTEAFF
>TRBJ1-3|TRBV4-3|-|TRBD1
TGCGCCAGCAGCCTCGGGACAGGCGCTGGAAACACCATATATTTT
CASSLGTGAGNTIYF
>TRBJ2-7|TRBV19|-|-
TGTGCCAGTAGTACGCGACAGGAAATCTACGAGCAGTACTTC
CASSTRQEIYEQYF
>TRBJ2-5|TRBV5-6|-|-
TGTGCCAGCAGCTTACAGGGGGGAGGGGAGACCCAGTACTTC
CASSLQGGGETQYF
>TRBJ1-1|TRBV6-6|-|-
TGTGCCAGCACTCTAGGGACATCGAACACTGAAGCTTTCTTT
CASTLGTSNTEAFF
>TRBJ2-7|TRBV9|-|TRBD2
TGTGCCAGCAGCGGTCCCGGGACTAGCGGGAGTGGCGAGCAGTACTTC
CASSGPGTSGSGEQYF
>TRBJ2-7|TRBV2|-|TRBD1
TGTGCCACCTCACCCCGGACAGGGTCCGCCTACGAGCAGTACTTC
CATSPRTGSAYEQYF
>TRBJ1-1|TRBV6-1|-|-
TGTGCCAGCAGTGTACAGGGTCTGAACACTGAAGCTTTCTTT
CASSVQGLNTEAFF
>TRBJ2-7|TRBV28|-|-
TGTGCCAGCAGTCGGGCAGATTTAGAGGGAAGGAACGAGCAGTACTTC
CASSRADLEGRNEQYF
>TRBJ1-1|TRBV5-4|-|-
TGTGCCAGCAGCTCCAGGCCGAACACTGAAGCTTTCTTT
CASSSRPNTEAFF
>TRBJ2-1|TRBV9|few|TRBD1
TGTGCCAGCAGCCGTCGGACAGGCCAATCGAATGAGCAGTTCTTC
CASSRRTGQSNEQFF
>TRBJ2-7|TRBV18|-|TRBD2
TGTGCCAGCTCACCGGCATTGCGGGAGTCGGAGCAGTACTTC
CASSPALRESEQYF
>TRBJ2-7|TRBV28|-|-
TGTGCCAGCACCCAAAGACAGGGAGGACCCTACGAGCAGTACTTC
CASTQRQGGPYEQYF
>TRBJ1-6|TRBV5-4|-|-
TGTGCCAGCAGTAACCTCGCCCAGGGGAAAGCCCTCCACTTT
CASSNLAQGKALHF